The rows below give T cell receptor beta chains drawn from one sample of a study of shared clonotypes between healthy human individuals. This table comes from immunoSEQ multiplex PCR, and its TCRdb copy is limited to in-frame clones, with some not included. This sample has about 680,000 clones, with about 90% found just once. The sample comprised naive CD8+ T cells sorted from blood. The receptors derive from a man aged 30 to 45 in good health. CDR3s include the opening cysteine and the closing phenylalanine or tryptophan. D genes are given only for firm matches. Part of the rows lack a size; the others show once, few, many or a class for expanded clones.

TRBD2	TRBV19	TRBJ2-5	NA	CASSIWLADQETQYF	TGTGCCAGTAGTATTTGGCTAGCGGACCAAGAGACCCAGTACTTC
TRBD2	TRBV9	TRBJ2-3	NA	CASSKLAEALSTDTQYF	TGTGCCAGCAGCAAACTAGCGGAGGCCCTTAGCACAGATACGCAGTATTTT
NA	TRBV4-1	TRBJ2-7	NA	CASSQDYGSYEQYF	TGCGCCAGCAGCCAAGATTACGGCTCCTACGAGCAGTACTTC
TRBD1	TRBV7-9	TRBJ2-7	NA	CASSTPGQGLGEQYF	TGTGCCAGCAGCACGCCGGGACAGGGCCTGGGGGAGCAGTACTTC
TRBD1	TRBV28	TRBJ2-5	NA	CASSSPLTGELGTQYF	TGTGCCAGCAGTTCCCCGTTGACAGGGGAGCTTGGGACCCAGTACTTC
TRBD1	TRBV28	TRBJ2-7	NA	CASSLVRQGAFREQYF	TGTGCCAGCAGTTTAGTTCGCCAGGGGGCATTTCGCGAGCAGTACTTC
NA	TRBV28	TRBJ2-1	NA	CASRPPSWNEQFF	TGTGCCAGCAGACCTCCGAGTTGGAATGAGCAGTTCTTC
NA	TRBV2	TRBJ2-7	NA	CASSDSLSSYEQYF	TGTGCCAGCAGTGACTCCTTAAGCTCCTACGAGCAGTACTTC
TRBD2	TRBV5-4	TRBJ2-2	NA	CASSLLAGGTGELFF	TGTGCCAGCAGCTTGTTAGCGGGGGGCACCGGGGAGCTGTTTTTT
TRBD2	TRBV28	TRBJ2-1	once	CASTAPTRGVDEQFF	TGTGCCAGCACCGCCCCCACGCGGGGGGTCGATGAGCAGTTCTTC
TRBD1	TRBV9	TRBJ2-7	NA	CASSPRDSLSYEQYF	TGTGCCAGCAGCCCCCGGGACAGCCTCTCCTACGAGCAGTACTTC
NA	TRBV7-9	TRBJ2-7	NA	CASSLGGLSSYEQYF	TGTGCCAGCAGCTTAGGAGGGTTGAGCTCCTACGAGCAGTACTTC
TRBD2	TRBV11-2	TRBJ2-7	NA	CASSLPTSGFYEQYF	TGTGCCAGCAGCCTACCCACTAGCGGGTTCTACGAGCAGTACTTC
NA	TRBV2	TRBJ2-4	NA	CASYARGKNIQYF	TGTGCCAGCTACGCAAGAGGCAAAAACATTCAGTACTTC
NA	TRBV10-3	TRBJ1-2	NA	CAISESGVGYTF	TGTGCCATCAGTGAGTCGGGAGTTGGCTACACCTTC
NA	TRBV7-9	TRBJ2-4	NA	CASSLGPLTGTKNIQYF	TGTGCCAGCAGCTTAGGGCCTCTCACGGGAACCAAAAACATTCAGTACTTC
NA	TRBV27	TRBJ1-2	NA	CASKPLTSAQGYTF	TGTGCCAGTAAGCCCCTTACGTCGGCGCAAGGCTACACCTTC
NA	TRBV7-9	TRBJ2-4	once	CASSLPQGPKNIQYF	TGTGCCAGCAGCTTACCGCAGGGTCCAAAAAACATTCAGTACTTC
NA	TRBV5-5	TRBJ2-7	NA	CASSYDREETYEQYF	TGTGCCAGCAGCTACGACAGGGAGGAGACCTACGAGCAGTACTTC
NA	TRBV2	TRBJ1-5	NA	CASKTAYSNQPQHF	TGTGCCAGCAAAACAGCCTATAGCAATCAGCCCCAGCATTTT
TRBD2	TRBV6-1	TRBJ2-2	NA	CASGGGLSNTGELFF	TGTGCCAGCGGGGGGGGACTCTCGAACACCGGGGAGCTGTTTTTT
TRBD1	TRBV27	TRBJ1-1	NA	CASSWTGNTEAFF	TGTGCCAGCAGCTGGACAGGGAACACTGAAGCTTTCTTT
NA	TRBV27	TRBJ2-7	NA	CASSLPGADEQYF	TGTGCCAGCAGTTTACCCGGTGCGGATGAGCAGTACTTC
TRBD2	TRBV27	TRBJ2-2	NA	CASSALAGMNTGELFF	TGTGCCAGCAGTGCCTTAGCGGGAATGAACACCGGGGAGCTGTTTTTT
NA	TRBV7-9	TRBJ2-7	many	CASRGFVSGDEQYF	TGTGCCAGCAGGGGGTTTGTCTCAGGGGACGAGCAGTACTTC
TRBD1	TRBV18	TRBJ2-3	NA	CASDHAGQENSDTQYF	TGTGCCAGCGACCACGCAGGACAGGAAAACTCAGATACGCAGTATTTT
TRBD2	TRBV10-1	TRBJ2-3	NA	CASSGRGSDTQYF	TGCGCCAGTAGCGGGAGAGGTTCAGATACGCAGTATTTT
NA	TRBV10-2	TRBJ2-5	NA	CASSDPTGQETQYF	TGCGCCAGCAGTGATCCGACAGGCCAAGAGACCCAGTACTTC
TRBD2	TRBV30	TRBJ2-3	NA	CAWSLAGSTDTQYF	TGTGCCTGGAGCCTAGCGGGATCCACAGATACGCAGTATTTT
NA	TRBV27	TRBJ2-7	once	CASSPAVRGFTYEQYF	TGTGCCAGCAGCCCAGCCGTCAGGGGTTTTACCTACGAGCAGTACTTC
NA	TRBV5-1	TRBJ2-1	NA	CASSLVGRDEQFF	TGCGCCAGCAGCTTGGTCGGGCGGGATGAGCAGTTCTTC
TRBD2	TRBV15	TRBJ2-5	NA	CATSREGGGQYF	TGTGCCACCAGCAGAGAGGGCGGGGGCCAGTACTTC
NA	TRBV29-1	TRBJ2-3	NA	CSVEGRDSPPSTDTQYF	TGCAGCGTTGAAGGCCGTGACAGCCCTCCTAGCACAGATACGCAGTATTTT